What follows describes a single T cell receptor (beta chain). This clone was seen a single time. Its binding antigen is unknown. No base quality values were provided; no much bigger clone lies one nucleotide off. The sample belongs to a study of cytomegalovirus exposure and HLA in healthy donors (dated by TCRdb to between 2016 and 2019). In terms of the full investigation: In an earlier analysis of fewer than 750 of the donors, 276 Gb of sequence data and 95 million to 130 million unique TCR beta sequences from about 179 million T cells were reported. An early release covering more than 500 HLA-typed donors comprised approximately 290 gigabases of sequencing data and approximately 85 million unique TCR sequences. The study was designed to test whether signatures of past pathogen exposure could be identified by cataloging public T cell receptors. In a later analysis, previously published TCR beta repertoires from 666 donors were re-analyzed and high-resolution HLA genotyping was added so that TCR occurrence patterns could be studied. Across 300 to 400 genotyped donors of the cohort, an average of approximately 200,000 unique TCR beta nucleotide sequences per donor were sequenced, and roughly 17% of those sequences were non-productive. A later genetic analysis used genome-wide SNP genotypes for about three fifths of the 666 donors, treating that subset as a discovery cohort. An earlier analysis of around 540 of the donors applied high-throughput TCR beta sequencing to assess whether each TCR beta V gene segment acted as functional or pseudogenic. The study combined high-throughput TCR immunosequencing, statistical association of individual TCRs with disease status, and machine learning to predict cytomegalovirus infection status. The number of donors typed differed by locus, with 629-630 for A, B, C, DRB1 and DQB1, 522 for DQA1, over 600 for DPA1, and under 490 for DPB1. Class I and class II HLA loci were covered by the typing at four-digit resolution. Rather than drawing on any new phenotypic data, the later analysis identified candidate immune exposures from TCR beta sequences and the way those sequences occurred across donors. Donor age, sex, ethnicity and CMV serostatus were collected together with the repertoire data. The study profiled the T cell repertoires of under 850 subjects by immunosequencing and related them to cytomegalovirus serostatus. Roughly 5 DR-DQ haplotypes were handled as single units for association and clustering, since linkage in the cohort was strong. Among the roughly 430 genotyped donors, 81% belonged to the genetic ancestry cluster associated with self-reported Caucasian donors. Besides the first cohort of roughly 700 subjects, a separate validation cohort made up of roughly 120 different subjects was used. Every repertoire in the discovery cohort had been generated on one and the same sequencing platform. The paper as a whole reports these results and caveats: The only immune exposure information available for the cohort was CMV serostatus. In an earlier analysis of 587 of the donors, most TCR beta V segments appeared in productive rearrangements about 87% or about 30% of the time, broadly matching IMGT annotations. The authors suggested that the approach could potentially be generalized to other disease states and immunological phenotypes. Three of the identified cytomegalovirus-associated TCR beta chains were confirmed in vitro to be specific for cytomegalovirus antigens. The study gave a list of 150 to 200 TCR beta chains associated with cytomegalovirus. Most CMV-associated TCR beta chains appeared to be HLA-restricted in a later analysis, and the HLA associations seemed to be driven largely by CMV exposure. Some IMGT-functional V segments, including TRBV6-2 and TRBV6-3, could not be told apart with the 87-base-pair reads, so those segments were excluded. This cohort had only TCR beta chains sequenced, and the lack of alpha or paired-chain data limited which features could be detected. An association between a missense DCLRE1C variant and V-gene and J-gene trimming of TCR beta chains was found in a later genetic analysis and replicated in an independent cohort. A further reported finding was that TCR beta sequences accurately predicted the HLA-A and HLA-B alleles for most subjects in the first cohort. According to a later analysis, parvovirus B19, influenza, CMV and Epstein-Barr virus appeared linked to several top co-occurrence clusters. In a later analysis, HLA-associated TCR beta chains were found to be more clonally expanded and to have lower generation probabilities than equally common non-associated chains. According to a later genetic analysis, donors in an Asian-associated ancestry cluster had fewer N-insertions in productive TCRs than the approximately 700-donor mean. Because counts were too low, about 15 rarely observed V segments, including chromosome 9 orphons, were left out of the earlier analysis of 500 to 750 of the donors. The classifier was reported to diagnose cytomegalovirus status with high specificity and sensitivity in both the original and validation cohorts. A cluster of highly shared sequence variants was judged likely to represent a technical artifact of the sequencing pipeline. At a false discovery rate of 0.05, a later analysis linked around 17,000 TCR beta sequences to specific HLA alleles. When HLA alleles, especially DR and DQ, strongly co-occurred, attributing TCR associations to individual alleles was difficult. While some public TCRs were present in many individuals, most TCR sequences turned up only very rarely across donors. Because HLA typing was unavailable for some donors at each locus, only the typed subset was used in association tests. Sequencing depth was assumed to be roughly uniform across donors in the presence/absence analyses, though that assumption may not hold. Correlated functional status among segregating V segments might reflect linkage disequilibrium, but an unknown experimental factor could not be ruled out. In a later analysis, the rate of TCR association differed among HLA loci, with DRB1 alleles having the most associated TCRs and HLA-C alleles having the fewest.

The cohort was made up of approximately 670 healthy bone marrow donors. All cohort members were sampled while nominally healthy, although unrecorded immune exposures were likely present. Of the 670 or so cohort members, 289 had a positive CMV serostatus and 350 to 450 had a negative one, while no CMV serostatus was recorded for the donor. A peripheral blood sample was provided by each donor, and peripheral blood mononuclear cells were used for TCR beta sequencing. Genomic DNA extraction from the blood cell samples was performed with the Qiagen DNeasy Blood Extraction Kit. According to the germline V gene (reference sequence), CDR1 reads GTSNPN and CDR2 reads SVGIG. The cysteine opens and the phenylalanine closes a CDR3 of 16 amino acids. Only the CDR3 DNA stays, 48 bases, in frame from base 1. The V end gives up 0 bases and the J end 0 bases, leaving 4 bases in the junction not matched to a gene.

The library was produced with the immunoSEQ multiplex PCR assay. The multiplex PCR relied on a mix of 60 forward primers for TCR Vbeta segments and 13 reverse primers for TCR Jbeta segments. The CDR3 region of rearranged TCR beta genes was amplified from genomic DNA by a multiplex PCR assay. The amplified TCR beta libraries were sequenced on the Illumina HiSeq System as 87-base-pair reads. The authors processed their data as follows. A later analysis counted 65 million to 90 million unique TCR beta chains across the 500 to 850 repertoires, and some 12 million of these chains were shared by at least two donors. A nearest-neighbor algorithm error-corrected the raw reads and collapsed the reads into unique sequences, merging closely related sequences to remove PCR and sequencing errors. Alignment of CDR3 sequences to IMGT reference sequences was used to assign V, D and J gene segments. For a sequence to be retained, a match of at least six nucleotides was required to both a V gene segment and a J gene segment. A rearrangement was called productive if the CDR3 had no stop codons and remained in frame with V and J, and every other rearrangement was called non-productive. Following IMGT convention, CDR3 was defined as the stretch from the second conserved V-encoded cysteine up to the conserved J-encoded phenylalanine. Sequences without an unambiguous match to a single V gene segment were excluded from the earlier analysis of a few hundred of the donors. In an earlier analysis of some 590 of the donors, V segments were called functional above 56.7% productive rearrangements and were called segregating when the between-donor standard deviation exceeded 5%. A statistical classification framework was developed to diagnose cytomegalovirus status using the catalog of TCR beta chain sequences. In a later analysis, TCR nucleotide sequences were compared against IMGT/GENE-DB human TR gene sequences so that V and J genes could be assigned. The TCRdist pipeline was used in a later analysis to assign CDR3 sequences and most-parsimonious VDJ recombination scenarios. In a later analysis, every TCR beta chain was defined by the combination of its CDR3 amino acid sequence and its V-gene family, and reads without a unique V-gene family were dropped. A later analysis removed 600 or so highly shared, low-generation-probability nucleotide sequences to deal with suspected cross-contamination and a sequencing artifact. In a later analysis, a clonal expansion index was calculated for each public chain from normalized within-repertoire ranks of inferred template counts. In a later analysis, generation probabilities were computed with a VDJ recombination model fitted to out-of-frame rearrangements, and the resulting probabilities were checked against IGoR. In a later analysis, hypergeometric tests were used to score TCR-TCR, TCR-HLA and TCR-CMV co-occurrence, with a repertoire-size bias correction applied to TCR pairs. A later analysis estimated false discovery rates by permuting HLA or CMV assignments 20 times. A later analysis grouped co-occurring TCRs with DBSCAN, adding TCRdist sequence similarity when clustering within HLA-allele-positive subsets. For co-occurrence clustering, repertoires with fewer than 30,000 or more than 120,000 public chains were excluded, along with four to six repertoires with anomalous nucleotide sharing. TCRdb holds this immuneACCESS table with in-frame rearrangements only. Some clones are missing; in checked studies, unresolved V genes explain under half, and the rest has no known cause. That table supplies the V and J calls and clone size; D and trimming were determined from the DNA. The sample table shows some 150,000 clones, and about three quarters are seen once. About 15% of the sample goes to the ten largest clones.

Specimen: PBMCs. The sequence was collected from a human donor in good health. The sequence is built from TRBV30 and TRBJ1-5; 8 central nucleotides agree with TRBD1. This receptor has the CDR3 CAWSVGTGYSNQPQHF. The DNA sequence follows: TGTGCCTGGAGTGTTGGGACAGGTTATAGCAATCAGCCCCAGCATTTT.